Described below is a single T cell receptor (beta chain) sequence and its context. The sample originates from a study of Ad26.COV2.S vaccination and SARS-CoV-2 variants. Study context: The trial was COV1001 and the donor's arm was Ad26.COV2.S.

Method: immunoSEQ multiplex PCR; TCRdb's copy keeps in-frame clones and lacks some. The data contain around 450,000 clones, roughly 90% of them singletons. The treatment: about 20 received Ad26.COV2.S at low or high dose, single or two shots; roughly five received placebo; per-sample allocation not given. Repertoires come from day 63 after the first vaccine or placebo injection. This specimen consisted of peripheral blood, obtained in a trial of Ad26.COV2.S vaccine versus placebo. The receptor was isolated from a person between 18 and 65 years old who received the Ad26.COV2.S COVID-19 vaccine or a placebo.

CDR3 protein: CASSFRPIGGFTGELFF. CDR3 nucleotide sequence: TGTGCCAGCAGCTTCCGGCCTATCGGGGGCTTTACCGGGGAGCTGTTTTTT. The gene calls are TRBV7-6 and TRBJ2-2; D possibly matches TRBD1 or TRBD2 (6 bases each). V lost 3 bases and J 5 bases, leaving 19 bases between the germline ends. The CDR3 covers 17 residues. Germline V CDR1 and CDR2: SGHVS, FNYEAQ.